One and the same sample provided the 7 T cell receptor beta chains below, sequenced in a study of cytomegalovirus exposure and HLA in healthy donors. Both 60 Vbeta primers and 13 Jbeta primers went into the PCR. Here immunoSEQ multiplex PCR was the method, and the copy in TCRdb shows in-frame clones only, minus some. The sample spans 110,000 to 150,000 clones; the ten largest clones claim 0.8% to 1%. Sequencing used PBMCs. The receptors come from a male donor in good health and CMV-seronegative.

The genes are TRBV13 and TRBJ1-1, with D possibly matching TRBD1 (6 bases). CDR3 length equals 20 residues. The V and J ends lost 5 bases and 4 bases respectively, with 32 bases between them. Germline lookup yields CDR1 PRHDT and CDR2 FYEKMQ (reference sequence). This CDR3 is CASSIQLRRQGKSVGTEAFF. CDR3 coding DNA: TGTGCCAGCAGCATCCAGTTGAGGAGGCAGGGGAAGTCGGTGGGCACTGAAGCTTTCTTT.

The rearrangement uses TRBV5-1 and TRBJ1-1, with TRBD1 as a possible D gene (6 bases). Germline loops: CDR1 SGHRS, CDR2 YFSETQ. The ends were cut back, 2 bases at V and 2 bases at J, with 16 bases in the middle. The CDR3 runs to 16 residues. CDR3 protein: CASSFGRKGTNTEAFF. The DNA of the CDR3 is TGCGCCAGCAGCTTCGGGCGGAAGGGGACAAACACTGAAGCTTTCTTT.

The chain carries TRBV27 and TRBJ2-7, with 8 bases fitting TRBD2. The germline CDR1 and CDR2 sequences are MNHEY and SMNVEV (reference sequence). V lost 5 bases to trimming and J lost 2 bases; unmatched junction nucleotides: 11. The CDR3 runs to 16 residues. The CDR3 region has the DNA TGTGCCAGCAGTAACCGACTAGCGCAGGATCCCTACGAGCAGTACTTC. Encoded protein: CASSNRLAQDPYEQYF.

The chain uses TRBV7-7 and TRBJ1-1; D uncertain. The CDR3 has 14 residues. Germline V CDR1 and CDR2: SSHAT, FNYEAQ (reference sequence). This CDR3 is CASLPLMGDAEAFF. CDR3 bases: TGTGCTAGCCTCCCTCTGATGGGAGACGCTGAAGCTTTCTTT.

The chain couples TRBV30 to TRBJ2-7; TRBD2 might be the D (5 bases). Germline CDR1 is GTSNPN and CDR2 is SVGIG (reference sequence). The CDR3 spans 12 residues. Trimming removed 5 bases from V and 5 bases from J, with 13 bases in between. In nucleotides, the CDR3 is TGTGCCTGGGGACTTGGTGGGGACGAGCAGTACTTC. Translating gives CAWGLGGDEQYF.

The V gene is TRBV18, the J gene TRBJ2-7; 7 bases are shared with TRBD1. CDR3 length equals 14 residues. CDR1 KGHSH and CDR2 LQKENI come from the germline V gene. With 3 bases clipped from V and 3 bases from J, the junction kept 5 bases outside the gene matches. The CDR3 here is CASSPKRDSYEQYF. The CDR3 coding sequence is TGTGCCAGCTCACCGAAAAGGGACAGCTACGAGCAGTACTTC.

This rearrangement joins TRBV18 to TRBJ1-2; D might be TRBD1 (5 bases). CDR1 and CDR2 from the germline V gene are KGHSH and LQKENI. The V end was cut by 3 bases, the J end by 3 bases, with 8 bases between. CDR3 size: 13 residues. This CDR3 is CASSPSGDYGYTF. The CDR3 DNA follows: TGTGCCAGCTCACCGTCGGGGGACTATGGCTACACCTTC.